Each of the 2 T cell receptor beta chains below was sequenced from the same sample in a study of beta chain features in type 1 diabetes. The study reverse transcribed the entire isolated RNA, so it sequenced expressed TCRB transcripts. Clones were read by immunoSEQ multiplex PCR, and TCRdb kept only the in-frame ones, dropping some. The table shows 900,000 or so clones, with around a sixth occurring only once. The sequencing input was naive CD4+ T cells from blood. These TCRs come from a woman aged 18-29 years in good health.

This clone was counted once. Relative to the germline gene, one junction end is altered; a read error may explain this. V usage is TRBV7-7 and J usage is TRBJ2-7; a weak D match, TRBD2 (5 bases). Germline V CDR1 and CDR2: SSHAT, FNYEAQ (reference sequence). The CDR3 runs to 17 residues. CDR3 loop: CASSRILPGGLSYEQYF. CDR3 DNA sequence: TGTGCTAGCAGTCGTATCCTGCCAGGCGGACTCTCCTACGAGCAGTACTTC.

This clone was seen a few times. The gene calls are TRBV11-1 and TRBJ2-1; D is possibly TRBD2 (6 bases). Trimming pared 2 bases from V and 9 bases from J, leaving 20 bases between. This CDR3 has 16 residues. Germline assignment: CDR1 SGHAT and CDR2 FQDESV (reference sequence). The DNA for the CDR3 is TGTGCCAGCAGCTTAATAGGGTTATTAGTGGGGGGTGAGCAGTTCTTC. Its protein product is CASSLIGLLVGGEQFF.